The T cell receptor (beta chain) described here comes from a study of CD8 T cells in Susac syndrome. Germline values: CDR1 DFQATT, CDR2 SNEGSKA (reference sequence). The length of the CDR3 is 16 residues. The ends were cut back, 4 bases at V and 0 bases at J, with 17 bases in the middle. While CD8+ and CD4+ T cells were isolated negatively, TEMRA cells were enriched by FACS. RNA in amounts of 0.5 to 1 ug was reverse transcribed with random hexamers. TCR beta CDR3 was amplified by immunoSEQ covering 54 Vbeta and 13 Jbeta. TCRdb re-derived calls from the immunoSEQ multiplex PCR reads in MiXCR, one entry per CDR3 protein. The table lists 120,000 or so distinct CDR3 sequences, about 96% of them singletons, with 0.12% in the top ten.

The origin of this receptor is a human donor in good health. This chain connects TRBV20-1 to TRBJ2-3, with D possibly matching TRBD1 (6 bases). Sequencing was performed on CD4+ T cells from PBMCs. The CDR3 sequence is CSATYRTVVSTDTQYF. In nucleotides, the CDR3 is TGCAGTGCTACTTATCGGACAGTTGTTAGCACAGATACGCAGTATTTT.